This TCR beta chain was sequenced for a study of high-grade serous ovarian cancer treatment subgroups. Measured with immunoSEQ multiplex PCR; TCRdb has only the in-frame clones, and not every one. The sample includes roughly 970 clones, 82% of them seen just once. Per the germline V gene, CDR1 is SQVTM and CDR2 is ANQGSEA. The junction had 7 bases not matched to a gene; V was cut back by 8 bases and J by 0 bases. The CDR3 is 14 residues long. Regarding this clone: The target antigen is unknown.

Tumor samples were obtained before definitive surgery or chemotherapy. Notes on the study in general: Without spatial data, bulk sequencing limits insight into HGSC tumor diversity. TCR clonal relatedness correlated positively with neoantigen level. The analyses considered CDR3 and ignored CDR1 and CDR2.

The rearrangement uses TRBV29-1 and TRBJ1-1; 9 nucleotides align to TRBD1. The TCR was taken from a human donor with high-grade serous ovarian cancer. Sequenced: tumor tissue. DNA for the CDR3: TGCAGCTCCACCGGGACAGGGTTGAACACTGAAGCTTTCTTT. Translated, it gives CSSTGTGLNTEAFF.